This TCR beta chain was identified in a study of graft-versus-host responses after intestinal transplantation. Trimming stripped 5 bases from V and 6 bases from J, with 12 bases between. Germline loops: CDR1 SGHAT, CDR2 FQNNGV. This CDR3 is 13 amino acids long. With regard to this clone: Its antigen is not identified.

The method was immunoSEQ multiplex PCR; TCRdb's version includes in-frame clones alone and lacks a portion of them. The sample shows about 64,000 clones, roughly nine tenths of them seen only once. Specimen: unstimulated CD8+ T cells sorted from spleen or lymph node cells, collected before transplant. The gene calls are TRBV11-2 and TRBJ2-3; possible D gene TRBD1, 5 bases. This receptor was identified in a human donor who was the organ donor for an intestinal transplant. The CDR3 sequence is CASSPGPGDTQYF. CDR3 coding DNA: TGTGCCAGCAGCCCAGGGCCCGGGGATACGCAGTATTTT.